This TCR beta chain was sequenced during a study of control samples from healthy donors and cancer patients. Only in-frame clones appear in the TCRdb table, and some are missing; sequencing was by immunoSEQ multiplex PCR. The data contain about 160,000 clones, approximately 93% of them singletons. Germline V gives CDR1 MDHEN, CDR2 SYDVKM. The CDR3 runs 13 residues. V was trimmed by 5 bases and J by 2 bases, leaving 9 bases between them. The chain uses TRBV28 and TRBJ1-2, with D hard to call. This clonotype was sampled from a woman aged 40-49 years in good health. The sample taken for sequencing was blood. For the CDR3, the DNA is TGTGCCAGCAGTGAAGGGCAGAACTATGGCTACACCTTC. As protein: CASSEGQNYGYTF.